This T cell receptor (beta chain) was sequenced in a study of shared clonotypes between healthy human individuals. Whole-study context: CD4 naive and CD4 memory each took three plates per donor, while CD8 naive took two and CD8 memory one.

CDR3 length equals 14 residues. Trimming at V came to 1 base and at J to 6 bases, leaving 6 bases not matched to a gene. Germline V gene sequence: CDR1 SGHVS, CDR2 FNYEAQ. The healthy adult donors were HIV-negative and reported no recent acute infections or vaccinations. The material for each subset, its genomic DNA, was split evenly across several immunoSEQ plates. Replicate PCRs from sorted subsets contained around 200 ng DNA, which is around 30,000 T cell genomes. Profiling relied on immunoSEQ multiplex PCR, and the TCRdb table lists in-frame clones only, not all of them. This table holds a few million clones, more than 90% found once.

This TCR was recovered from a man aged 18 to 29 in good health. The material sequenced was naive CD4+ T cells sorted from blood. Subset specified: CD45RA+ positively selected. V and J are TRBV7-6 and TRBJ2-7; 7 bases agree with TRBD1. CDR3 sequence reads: CASSLGQGVSEQYF. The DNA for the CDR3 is TGTGCCAGCAGCTTAGGTCAGGGGGTCAGCGAGCAGTACTTC.